The sample holds a few counts of the clone carrying this T cell receptor beta chain. This entry comes from a study of human T cells and chemical hapten exposure. The time point: pre-sensitization, week 0. Specified treatment: therapeutic diphenylcyclopropenone sensitization with weekly scalp DPC. Via MiXCR, TCRdb re-called the RACE reads, giving one row per CDR3 protein. The repertoire consists of around 380,000 distinct CDR3 sequences, with 4.5% to 5.5% occurring once and the leading ten covering over 6.5%. J was trimmed by 0 bases and V by 2 bases; bases with no gene match: 6. Looked up from germline, CDR1 is MNHEY and CDR2 is SVGEGT. The CDR3 spans 17 residues.

The genes are TRBV6-2 or TRBV6-3 and TRBJ2-2; 7 bases agree with TRBD1. This sequence originates from a woman between 18 and 30 years old with alopecia areata. Some clones in this sample may be carry-over from other donors' samples. Source: whole blood, taken in connection with sensitization to the hapten diphenylcyclopropenone (DPC). The CDR3 here is CASSYRTGQANTGELFF. The CDR3 DNA is TGTGCCAGCAGTTACCGAACCGGACAGGCGAACACCGGGGAGCTGTTTTTT.